Below are 20 T cell receptor beta chains sequenced from a single sample in a study of control samples from healthy donors and cancer patients. TCRdb's copy holds only in-frame clones and misses some; the assay was immunoSEQ multiplex PCR. Of roughly 130,000 clones listed, more than 85% are singletons. The sample taken for sequencing was PBMCs. These TCRs come from a man aged 45-60 years with head and neck cancer.

V and J are TRBV5-6 and TRBJ2-3; D call uncertain. V dropped 1 base and J dropped 2 bases, with 17 bases sitting between them. From germline, CDR1 is SGHDT and CDR2 YYEEEE. The CDR3 is 17 residues long. The CDR3 region has the DNA TGTGCCAGCAGCTTGAGGTCAGTCTTCCTATTCACAGATACGCAGTATTTT. Protein product: CASSLRSVFLFTDTQYF.

The chain links TRBV29-1 to TRBJ1-2; TRBD1 matches at 11 bases. V lost 7 bases to trimming and J lost 4 bases; unmatched junction nucleotides: 8. The CDR3 contains 14 residues. CDR1 SQVTM and CDR2 ANQGSEA come from the germline V gene. The CDR3 protein is CSATDRGPSYGYTF. The CDR3 bases are TGCAGCGCGACGGACAGGGGGCCCTCCTATGGCTACACCTTC.

V gene TRBV30 combines with J gene TRBJ1-5, with TRBD1 as a possible D gene (5 bases). The ends were cut back, 4 bases at V and 3 bases at J, with 10 bases in the middle. Looked up from germline, CDR1 is GTSNPN and CDR2 is SVGIG (reference sequence). CDR3 length equals 13 residues. CDR3 sequence (DNA): TGTGCCTGGACCACGACAGTCAATCAGCCCCAGCATTTT. Translated, it gives CAWTTTVNQPQHF. The full variable domain, its missing parts supplied by reference TRBV30 and TRBJ1-5, is SQTIHQWPATLVQPVGSPLSLECTVEGTSNPNLYWYRQAAGRGLQLLFYSVGIGQISSEVPQNLSASRPQDRQFILSSKKLLLSDSGFYLCAWTTTVNQPQHFGDGTRLSIL.

The chain uses TRBV27 and TRBJ2-3; 11 bases fit TRBD1. The CDR3 spans 16 residues. Trimming cost V 4 bases and J 5 bases; bases outside gene matches: 8. CDR1 and CDR2 (germline): MNHEY, SMNVEV (reference sequence). The CDR3, as DNA: TGTGCCAGCAGTTCGTGGACAGGGGGCGGGATAGATACGCAGTATTTT. This sequence encodes CASSSWTGGGIDTQYF.

V gene TRBV6-2 or TRBV6-3 combines with J gene TRBJ2-3; D ambiguous. V was trimmed by 3 bases and J by 4 bases, leaving 5 bases between them. Germline CDR1 reads MNHEY; CDR2 reads SVGEGT. The CDR3 is made up of 12 amino acids. The CDR3 is CASSYLPDTQYF. As DNA, the CDR3 is TGTGCCAGCAGTTATCTCCCAGATACGCAGTATTTT.

The chain employs TRBV6-5 and TRBJ1-5, with 8 bases fitting TRBD1. Germline V gene data show CDR1 as MNHEY and CDR2 as SVGAGI. V was pared by 6 bases and J by 3 bases, with 7 bases of the junction left unmatched. This CDR3 has 15 residues. CDR3 amino acids: CASSRQGPNNQPQHF. The CDR3 nucleotides are TGTGCCAGCAGCAGACAGGGGCCCAACAATCAGCCCCAGCATTTT.

The V call is TRBV29-1, the J call TRBJ2-7; D remains ambiguous. With 5 bases removed from V and 1 base from J, the gap between germline ends came to 6 bases. This CDR3 contains 11 residues. The germline V gene has CDR1 SQVTM and CDR2 ANQGSEA. The CDR3 nucleotides are TGCAGCGTTCGCCGATCCTACGAGCAGTACTTC. Translation: CSVRRSYEQYF.

This chain connects TRBV7-6 to TRBJ2-3, with TRBD2 matching over 9 bases. Per the germline V gene, CDR1 is SGHVS and CDR2 is FNYEAQ. The CDR3 totals 16 residues. J was trimmed by 1 base and V by 5 bases; bases with no gene match: 7. CDR3 DNA: TGTGCCAGCAGCCCCGCTAGCGGGGTTCGCACAGATACGCAGTATTTT. Amino acids: CASSPASGVRTDTQYF.

This clone was seen a few times. The gene calls are TRBV4-3 and TRBJ2-7, with TRBD1 matching 8 bases. V shed 1 base, J shed 5 bases, and the junction held 10 bases outside the gene matches. This CDR3 contains 16 residues. Looked up from germline, CDR1 is LGHNA and CDR2 is YSLEER. The CDR3 coding sequence is TGCGCCAGCAGCCAAGCCTTGGGGCAGGGGGCGGACGAGCAGTACTTC. Its translation: CASSQALGQGADEQYF.

V is TRBV7-2 and J is TRBJ1-1, with 7 bases matching TRBD1. The J segment lost 2 bases and the V segment lost 5 bases, leaving 2 bases of the junction unmatched. The CDR3 is 13 residues long. CDR1 and CDR2 (germline): SGHTA, FQGNSA. This CDR3 reads CASSRQGNTEAFF. The DNA for the CDR3 is TGTGCCAGCAGCCGACAGGGAAACACTGAAGCTTTCTTT.

V and J are TRBV4-1 and TRBJ2-5; tentatively, D is TRBD2 (6 bases). V lost 2 bases, J lost 5 bases, and 18 bases lay in between. Germline CDR1 is MGHRA and CDR2 is YSYEKL. The CDR3 totals 16 residues. In nucleotides, the CDR3 is TGCGCCAGCAGCCAACTCCTCGGGACTGCCTCTGAGACCCAGTACTTC. It translates to CASSQLLGTASETQYF.

V and J are TRBV12-3 or TRBV12-4 and TRBJ1-1; no clear D gene. The CDR3 spans 13 residues. Between the trimmed V and J ends, which lost 1 base and 6 bases, there was a span of 9 bases. The CDR3 DNA follows: TGTGCCAGCAGTTTAGGGAACTGGGCTGAAGCTTTCTTT. Translated: CASSLGNWAEAFF.

This sequence joins TRBV28 and TRBJ1-1; D gene unclear. V was pared by 6 bases and J by 8 bases, with 7 bases between. CDR3 length: 10 residues. The V gene's germline CDR1 is MDHEN and CDR2 SYDVKM. CDR3 bases: TGTGCCAGCAGAGGGCTGGAAGCTTTCTTT. The encoded protein is CASRGLEAFF.

This clone has more than one count but fewer than ten. The J gene is TRBJ2-7, the V gene TRBV2; D not resolved. This CDR3 has 15 residues. Trimming stripped 7 bases from V and 2 bases from J, with 18 bases between. Germline V gives CDR1 SNHLY, CDR2 FYNNEI. This CDR3 reads CASTTPETAAYEQYF. In DNA, the CDR3 is TGTGCCAGCACTACGCCCGAGACGGCCGCCTACGAGCAGTACTTC.

As to this clone: The same CDR3 arises from other DNA sequences in this sample as well. This chain uses TRBV7-8 with TRBJ1-1; D is undetermined. V shed 0 bases and J shed 0 bases, with 2 bases lying between them. Per germline, CDR1 SGHVS and CDR2 FQNEAQ. CDR3 length equals 13 residues. DNA of the CDR3: TGTGCCAGCAGCTTAGCCCTGAACACTGAAGCTTTCTTT. This gives the protein CASSLALNTEAFF.

The chain has TRBV6-2 or TRBV6-3 and TRBJ1-1, with a weak D call TRBD1 (6 bases). V lost 5 bases and J lost 9, with 13 bases in between. Germline V lookup: CDR1 MNHEY, CDR2 SVGEGT. The CDR3 loop spans 12 amino acids. The CDR3 DNA follows: TGTGCCAGCAGTACCACAGGGAGGAAAGCTTTCTTT. It yields the protein CASSTTGRKAFF.

The J gene is TRBJ2-7, the V gene TRBV9; 7 bases fit TRBD1. From germline, CDR1 is SGDLS and CDR2 YYNGEE. After removal of 0 bases from V and 1 base from J, the junction contained 4 bases not matched to a gene. The CDR3 consists of 15 residues. CDR3 residues: CASSVAPGQSYEQYF. The DNA of the CDR3 is TGTGCCAGCAGCGTAGCCCCGGGACAGTCCTACGAGCAGTACTTC.

This rearrangement joins TRBV6-6 to TRBJ2-5; D perhaps matches TRBD2 (6 bases). The CDR3 is made up of 14 amino acids. Germline CDR1 reads MNHNY; CDR2 reads SVGAGI (reference sequence). Trimming shortened V by 0 bases and J by 7 bases, and 12 bases separated the two germline ends. CDR3 DNA: TGTGCCAGCAGTTACTCGTCAGGGCGGGGGACCCAGTACTTC. The encoded protein is CASSYSSGRGTQYF.

The chain employs TRBV6-1 and TRBJ2-7, with D tentatively TRBD1 (8 bases). Looked up from germline, CDR1 is MNHNS and CDR2 is SASEGT. The V and J ends lost 0 bases and 2 bases respectively, with 17 bases between them. The CDR3 has 17 residues. The CDR3, as DNA: TGTGCCAGCAGTGAAGCCCTCAGAACAGGGGGGGCCTACGAGCAGTACTTC. Its translation: CASSEALRTGGAYEQYF.

The chain is built from TRBV19 and TRBJ1-5; TRBD1 aligns across 8 bases. Trimming at V came to 5 bases and at J to 8 bases, leaving 5 bases not matched to a gene. Germline V gene lookup returns CDR1 LNHDA and CDR2 SQIVND (reference sequence). This CDR3 is 13 amino acids long. This chain's CDR3 is CASSPGGGKPQHF. The CDR3 DNA reads TGTGCCAGTAGTCCAGGGGGCGGGAAGCCCCAGCATTTT.